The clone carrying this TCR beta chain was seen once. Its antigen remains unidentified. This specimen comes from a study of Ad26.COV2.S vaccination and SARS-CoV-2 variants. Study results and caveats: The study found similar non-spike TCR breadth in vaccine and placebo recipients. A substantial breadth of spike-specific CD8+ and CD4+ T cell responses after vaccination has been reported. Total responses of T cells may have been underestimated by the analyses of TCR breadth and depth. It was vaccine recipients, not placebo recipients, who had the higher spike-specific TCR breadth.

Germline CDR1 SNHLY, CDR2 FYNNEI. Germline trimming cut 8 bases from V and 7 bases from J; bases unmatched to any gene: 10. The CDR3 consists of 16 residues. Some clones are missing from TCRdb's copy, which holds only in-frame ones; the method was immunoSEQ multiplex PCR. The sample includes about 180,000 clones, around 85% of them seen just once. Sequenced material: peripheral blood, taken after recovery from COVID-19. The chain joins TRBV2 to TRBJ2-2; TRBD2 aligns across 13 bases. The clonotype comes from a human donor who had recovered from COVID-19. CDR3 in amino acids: CASRTSGGAPGGELFF. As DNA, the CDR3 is TGTGCCAGCCGAACTAGCGGGGGGGCCCCCGGCGGGGAGCTGTTTTTT.